These 20 T cell receptor beta chains share one sample of origin, sequenced in a study of T cells in Graves' hyperthyroidism and ophthalmopathy. It was RNA transcripts that yielded the amplified TCR beta CDR3 regions. Using the HTBI primer set, a first-round RT-PCR was run on the TCR CDR3. TCRdb reprocessed the multiplex PCR reads via MiXCR and lists one record per CDR3 protein. This table holds around 480,000 distinct CDR3 sequences, over 13% found once. Sample: blood. Receptors were obtained from a woman in her late teens or twenties with Graves' hyperthyroidism.

Ten or more counts support this clonotype. V gene TRBV11-1 combines with J gene TRBJ1-1, with TRBD1 as a possible D gene (5 bases). Trimming removed 2 bases from V and 6 bases from J, with 10 bases in between. The germline gives CDR1 SGHAT, CDR2 FQDESV (reference sequence). CDR3 length equals 13 residues. CDR3 in amino acids: CASSLIGHPEAFF. In DNA form, the CDR3 reads TGTGCCAGCAGCTTAATCGGACACCCTGAAGCTTTCTTT. Based on the CDR3 plus reference TRBV11-1 and TRBJ1-1, the full variable domain is EAEVAQSPRYKITEKSQAVAFWCDPISGHATLYWYRQILGQGPELLVQFQDESVVDDSQLPKDRFSAERLKGVDSTLKIQPAELGDSAMYLCASSLIGHPEAFFGQGTRLTVV.

In its sample, this clonotype was seen a few times. The chain recombines TRBV6-1 with TRBJ1-3; D is perhaps TRBD1 (5 bases). Trimming removed 6 bases at V and 0 bases at J, with 12 bases between. The germline gives CDR1 MNHNS, CDR2 SASEGT. The CDR3 is 15 amino acids. The CDR3 DNA sequence: TGTGCCAGCAGCAATGGACAAATCTCTGGAAACACCATATATTTT. It yields the protein CASSNGQISGNTIYF.

This chain connects TRBV6-2 or TRBV6-3 to TRBJ1-5, with 8 bases fitting TRBD1. The germline V gene has CDR1 MNHEY and CDR2 SVGEGT. The CDR3 contains 13 residues. J gave up 7 bases and V 5 bases, and 4 bases lay outside the gene matches. The CDR3 coding sequence is TGTGCCAGCAGTCCAGGGGGCTGGCAGCCCCAGCATTTT. As protein: CASSPGGWQPQHF.

This clonotype was recorded once. The chain combines TRBV19 with TRBJ2-3, with 9 positions matching TRBD1. The junction had 11 bases not matched to a gene; V was cut back by 7 bases and J by 0 bases. The CDR3 is 17 residues long. Germline values: CDR1 LNHDA, CDR2 SQIVND (reference sequence). In DNA, the CDR3 is TGTGCCAGTACGGGTGGGACAGGGACTCTTAGCACAGATACGCAGTATTTT. Translated, it gives CASTGGTGTLSTDTQYF. Filled out from reference TRBV19 and TRBJ2-3, the complete variable domain reads DGGITQSPKYLFRKEGQNVTLSCEQNLNHDAMYWYRQDPGQGLRLIYYSQIVNDFQKGDIAEGYSVSREKKESFPLTVTSAQKNPTAFYLCASTGGTGTLSTDTQYFGPGTRLTVL.

This clonotype was seen repeatedly, ten times or more. The chain is built from TRBV30 and TRBJ2-2; D gene ambiguous. Trimming removed 4 bases at V and 4 bases at J, with 7 bases between. This CDR3 comprises 12 residues. CDR1 is GTSNPN and CDR2 is SVGIG in the germline V gene (reference sequence). This CDR3 reads CAWTRATGELFF. CDR3 DNA sequence: TGTGCCTGGACACGGGCCACCGGGGAGCTGTTTTTT.

Many counts were recorded for this clonotype. V is TRBV18 and J is TRBJ2-7; 7 nucleotides align to TRBD1. The CDR3 covers 15 residues. The V segment lost 5 bases and the J segment 3 bases; nucleotides outside the gene matches: 10. Germline loops: CDR1 KGHSH, CDR2 LQKENI. CDR3 nucleotide sequence: TGTGCCAGCTCATCAAAACAGGGGCCAGACTACGAGCAGTACTTC. Translating it yields CASSSKQGPDYEQYF. Full variable domain (rest looked up from reference TRBV18 and TRBJ2-7): NAGVMQNPRHLVRRRGQEARLRCSPMKGHSHVYWYRQLPEEGLKFMVYLQKENIIDESGMPKERFSAEFPKEGPSILRIQQVVRGDSAAYFCASSSKQGPDYEQYFGPGTRLTVT.

Comments on this clonotype: This may be a read error: a much more frequent sequence differs by one nucleotide. V gene TRBV20-1 combines with J gene TRBJ2-3, with D perhaps TRBD2 (6 bases). From germline, CDR1 is DFQATT and CDR2 SNEGSKA (reference sequence). V was pared by 0 bases and J by 4 bases, with 17 bases between. The CDR3 is 16 amino acids. The CDR3 coding sequence is TGCAGTGCTAGAGATGCGGCGCAGGGCGGGGCAGATACGCAGTATTTT. Its translation: CSARDAAQGGADTQYF.

This clonotype appeared many times. V usage is TRBV30 and J usage is TRBJ1-1; D may be TRBD1 (6 bases). Trimming cost V 4 bases and J 12 bases, with 12 bases left between them. The CDR3 has 10 amino acids. Germline lookup yields CDR1 GTSNPN and CDR2 SVGIG (reference sequence). CDR3 region: CAWKEQGTFF. The CDR3 DNA reads as TGTGCCTGGAAGGAACAGGGAACTTTCTTT.

This clonotype showed up many times. The CDR3 here is CASRPTGVNGYTF. CDR3 bases: TGTGCCAGCAGACCAACAGGGGTTAATGGCTACACCTTC. The rearrangement links TRBV7-9 to TRBJ1-2, with TRBD1 identical over 7 bases. Germline assignment: CDR1 SEHNR and CDR2 FQNEAQ (reference sequence). With V trimmed by 6 bases and J by 6 bases, 7 bases remained unmatched. This CDR3 comprises 13 residues.

This clonotype was found a few times. This chain joins TRBV6-1 and TRBJ2-1; D is possibly TRBD2 (5 bases). Germline CDR1 MNHNS, CDR2 SASEGT. The CDR3 contains 15 residues. Trimming pared 5 bases from V and 2 bases from J, leaving 13 bases between. The chain's CDR3 is CASSMRAHPYNEQFF. CDR3 sequence (DNA): TGTGCCAGCAGTATGAGGGCCCACCCCTACAATGAGCAGTTCTTC.

There are many counts of this clonotype. The chain joins TRBV6-2 or TRBV6-3 to TRBJ2-3; D is possibly TRBD2 (6 bases). The CDR3 covers 16 residues. With 2 bases removed from V and 2 bases from J, the gap between germline ends came to 14 bases. Germline CDR1 reads MNHEY; CDR2 reads SVGEGT. CDR3 DNA: TGTGCCAGCAGTTACGGGGGGTCCCTATTCACAGATACGCAGTATTTT. Translated, it gives CASSYGGSLFTDTQYF.

This sequence joins TRBV13 and TRBJ2-7, with 8 nucleotides matching TRBD2. Unmatched junction bases numbered 8, after V lost 4 bases and J lost 3 bases. Germline CDR1 reads PRHDT; CDR2 reads FYEKMQ (reference sequence). The CDR3 totals 15 residues. CDR3 coding DNA: TGTGCCAGCAGCTGGACCGGGACTAGGAACTACGAGCAGTACTTC. Translated: CASSWTGTRNYEQYF.

This clonotype came up many times. The chain combines TRBV7-6 with TRBJ1-3; the D is unclear. The CDR3 has 15 residues. The germline V gene has CDR1 SGHVS and CDR2 FNYEAQ. V was pared by 5 bases and J by 0 bases, with 11 bases between. The CDR3 nucleotides read TGTGCCAGCAGCGCAGATGGCGCCTCTGGAAACACCATATATTTT. Encoded protein: CASSADGASGNTIYF.

The sample holds many counts of this clonotype. This chain joins TRBV12-3 or TRBV12-4 and TRBJ1-4; 11 bases map to TRBD1. The J segment lost 7 bases and the V segment lost 4 bases, leaving 8 bases of the junction unmatched. The CDR3 covers 16 residues. CDR3 region: CASSYLRTGGVEKLFF. As DNA, the CDR3 is TGTGCCAGCAGTTATCTCAGGACAGGGGGCGTTGAAAAACTGTTTTTT.

This clonotype was observed many times. The V gene is TRBV9, the J gene TRBJ2-7; TRBD1 is a possible D gene (6 bases). Germline V CDR1 and CDR2: SGDLS, YYNGEE. The CDR3 is 16 amino acids. Trimming took 5 bases from V and 0 from J, leaving 18 bases between them. CDR3 sequence reads: CASSDGQQGLSYEQYF. For the CDR3, the DNA is TGTGCCAGCAGTGACGGACAGCAGGGTCTCTCCTACGAGCAGTACTTC.

The rearrangement links TRBV20-1 to TRBJ2-5, with 10 bases identical to TRBD2. CDR3 length: 16 residues. Germline V gene data show CDR1 as DFQATT and CDR2 as SNEGSKA (reference sequence). The junction had 11 bases not matched to a gene; V was cut back by 3 bases and J by 4 bases. CDR3 in DNA: TGCAGTGCTAGGATAAGCGGGAGGGCCGGCGTAGAGACCCAGTACTTC. Translated: CSARISGRAGVETQYF.

This clonotype was counted at least ten times. The chain carries TRBV6-1 and TRBJ2-2; D is unresolved. Trimming stripped 5 bases from V and 8 bases from J, with 12 bases between. The V gene's germline CDR1 is MNHNS and CDR2 SASEGT. This CDR3 contains 13 residues. The CDR3 sequence: CASSYEPEGELFF. In DNA, the CDR3 is TGTGCCAGCAGTTATGAGCCAGAAGGGGAGCTGTTTTTT.

A word on this clonotype: A much larger clone differs from this one at a single base, so this may be a read error. This sequence joins TRBV2 and TRBJ2-1; TRBD1 might be the D (6 bases). This CDR3 has 14 amino acids. Germline CDR1 reads SNHLY; CDR2 reads FYNNEI. CDR3 sequence reads: CASRRRQGDNGQFF. CDR3 DNA sequence: TGTGCCAGCAGACGGAGACAAGGGGACAATGGGCAGTTCTTC.

This clonotype was seen more than once but under ten times. Being one base from a much bigger clone, this may be a read error. The chain joins TRBV10-1 to TRBJ2-1; the match to TRBD2 covers 9 bases. The junction had 3 bases not matched to a gene; V was cut back by 3 bases and J by 3 bases. CDR3 length equals 15 residues. Germline assignment: CDR1 WNHNN and CDR2 SYGVQD (reference sequence). The CDR3 DNA reads TGCGCCAGCAGTGAAAGGACTAGCGACTACAATGAGCAGTTCTTC. Protein sequence: CASSERTSDYNEQFF.

This clonotype came up many times. The chain is built from TRBV30 and TRBJ1-2, with D possibly matching TRBD1 (5 bases). Trimming stripped 3 bases from V and 1 base from J, with 12 bases between. CDR3 length equals 14 residues. Looked up from germline, CDR1 is GTSNPN and CDR2 is SVGIG (reference sequence). The CDR3 coding sequence is TGTGCCTGGAGACGACAGCCCTATAACTATGGCTACACCTTC. Protein sequence: CAWRRQPYNYGYTF. Combining the CDR3 with reference TRBV30 and TRBJ1-2 gives the whole variable domain SQTIHQWPATLVQPVGSPLSLECTVEGTSNPNLYWYRQAAGRGLQLLFYSVGIGQISSEVPQNLSASRPQDRQFILSSKKLLLSDSGFYLCAWRRQPYNYGYTFGSGTRLTVV.